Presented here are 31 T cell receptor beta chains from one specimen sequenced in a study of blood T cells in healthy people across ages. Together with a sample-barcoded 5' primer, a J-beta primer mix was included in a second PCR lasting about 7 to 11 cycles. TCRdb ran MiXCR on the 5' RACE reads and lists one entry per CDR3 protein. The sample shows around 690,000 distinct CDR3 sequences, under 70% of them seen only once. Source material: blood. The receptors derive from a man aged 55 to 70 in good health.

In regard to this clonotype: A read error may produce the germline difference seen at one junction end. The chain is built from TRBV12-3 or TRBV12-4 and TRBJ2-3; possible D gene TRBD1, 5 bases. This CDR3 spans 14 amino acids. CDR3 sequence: CASSCRVTGDAQYF. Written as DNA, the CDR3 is TGTGCCAGCAGTTGCAGGGTGACCGGAGATGCGCAGTATTTT.

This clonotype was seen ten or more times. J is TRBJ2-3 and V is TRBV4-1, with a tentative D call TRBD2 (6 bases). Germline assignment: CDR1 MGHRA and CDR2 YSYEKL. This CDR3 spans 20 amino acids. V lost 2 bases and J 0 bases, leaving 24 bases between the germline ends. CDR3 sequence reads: CASSQQGGLDGGASTDTQYF. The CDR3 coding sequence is TGCGCCAGCAGCCAACAAGGTGGGCTAGACGGGGGTGCTAGCACAGATACGCAGTATTTT.

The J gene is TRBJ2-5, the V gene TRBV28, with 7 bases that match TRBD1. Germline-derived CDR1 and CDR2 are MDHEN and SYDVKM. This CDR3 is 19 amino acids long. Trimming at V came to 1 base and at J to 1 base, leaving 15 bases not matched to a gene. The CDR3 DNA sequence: TGTGCCAGCAGTTTATTTAGGTCAGGGGGTAGGTCCATCCAAGAGACCCAGTACTTC. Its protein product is CASSLFRSGGRSIQETQYF. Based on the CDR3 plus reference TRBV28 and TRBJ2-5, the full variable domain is DVKVTQSSRYLVKRTGEKVFLECVQDMDHENMFWYRQDPGLGLRLIYFSYDVKMKEKGDIPEGYSVSREKKERFSLILESASTNQTSMYLCASSLFRSGGRSIQETQYFGPGTRLLVL.

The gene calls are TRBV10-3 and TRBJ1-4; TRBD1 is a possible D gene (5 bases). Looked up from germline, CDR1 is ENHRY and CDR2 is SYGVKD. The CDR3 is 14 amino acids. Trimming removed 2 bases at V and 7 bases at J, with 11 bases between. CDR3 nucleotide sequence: TGTGCCATCAGTGAGAGAGGGACCGGTGAAAAACTGTTTTTT. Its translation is CAISERGTGEKLFF.

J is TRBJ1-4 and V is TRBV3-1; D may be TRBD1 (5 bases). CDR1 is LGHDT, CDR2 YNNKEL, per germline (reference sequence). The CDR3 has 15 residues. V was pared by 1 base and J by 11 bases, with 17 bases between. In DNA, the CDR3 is TGTGCCAGCAGCCAAGGGGGCAGGGAAAGAGGGAAACTGTTTTTT. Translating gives CASSQGGRERGKLFF.

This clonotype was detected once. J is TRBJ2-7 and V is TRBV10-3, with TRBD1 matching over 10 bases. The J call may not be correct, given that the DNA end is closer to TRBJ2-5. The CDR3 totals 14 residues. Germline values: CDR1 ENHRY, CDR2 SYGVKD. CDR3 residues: CAISPGQGLETQYF. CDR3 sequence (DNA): TGTGCCATCAGTCCGGGACAGGGGTTAGAGACCCAGTACTTC.

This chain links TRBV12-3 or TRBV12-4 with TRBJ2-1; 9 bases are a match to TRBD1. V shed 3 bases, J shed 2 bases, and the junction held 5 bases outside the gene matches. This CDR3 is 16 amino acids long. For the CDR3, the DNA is TGTGCCAGCAGTTTCCGGACAGGGGCGGCCTACAATGAGCAGTTCTTC. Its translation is CASSFRTGAAYNEQFF.

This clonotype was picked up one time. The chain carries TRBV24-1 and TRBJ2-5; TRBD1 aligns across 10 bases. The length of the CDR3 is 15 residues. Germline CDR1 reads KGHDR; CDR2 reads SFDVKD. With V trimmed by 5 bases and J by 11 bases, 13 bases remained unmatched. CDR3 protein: CATSGGAAGQGEQYF. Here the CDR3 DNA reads TGTGCCACCAGTGGGGGAGCCGCCGGACAGGGGGAGCAGTACTTC.

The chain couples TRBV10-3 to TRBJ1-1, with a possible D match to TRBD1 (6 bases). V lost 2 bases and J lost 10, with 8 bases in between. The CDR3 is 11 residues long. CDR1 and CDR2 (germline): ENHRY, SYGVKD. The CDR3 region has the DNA TGTGCCATCAGTGAGCAAGGGGGAGCTTTCTTT. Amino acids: CAISEQGGAFF.

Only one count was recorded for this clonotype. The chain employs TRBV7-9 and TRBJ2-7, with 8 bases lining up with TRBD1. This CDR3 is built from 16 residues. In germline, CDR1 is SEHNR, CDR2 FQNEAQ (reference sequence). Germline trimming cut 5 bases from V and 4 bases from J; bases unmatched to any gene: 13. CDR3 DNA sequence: TGTGCCAGCAGCCCTATCGCAGGGGGCCTTTTTTACGAGCAGTACTTC. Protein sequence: CASSPIAGGLFYEQYF.

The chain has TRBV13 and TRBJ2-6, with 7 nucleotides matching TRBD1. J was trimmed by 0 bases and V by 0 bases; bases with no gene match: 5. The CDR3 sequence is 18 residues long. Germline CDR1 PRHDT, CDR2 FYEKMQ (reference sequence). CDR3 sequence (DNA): TGTGCCAGCAGCTTAGGGGGACAGAAGAACTCTGGGGCCAACGTCCTGACTTTC. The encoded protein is CASSLGGQKNSGANVLTF.

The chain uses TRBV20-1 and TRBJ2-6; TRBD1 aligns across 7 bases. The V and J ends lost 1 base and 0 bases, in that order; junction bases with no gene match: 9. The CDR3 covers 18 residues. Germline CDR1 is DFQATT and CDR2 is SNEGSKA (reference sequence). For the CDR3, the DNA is TGCAGTGCTAGAGGTTTGACAGGGCCGTGCTCTGGGGCCAACGTCCTGACTTTC. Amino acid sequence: CSARGLTGPCSGANVLTF.

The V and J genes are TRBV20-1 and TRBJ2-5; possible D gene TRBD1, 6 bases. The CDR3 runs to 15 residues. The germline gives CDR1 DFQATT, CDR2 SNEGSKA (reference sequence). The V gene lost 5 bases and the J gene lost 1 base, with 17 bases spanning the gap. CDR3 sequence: CSAGPGHGIQETQYF. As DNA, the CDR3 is TGCAGTGCTGGTCCGGGACACGGAATCCAAGAGACCCAGTACTTC.

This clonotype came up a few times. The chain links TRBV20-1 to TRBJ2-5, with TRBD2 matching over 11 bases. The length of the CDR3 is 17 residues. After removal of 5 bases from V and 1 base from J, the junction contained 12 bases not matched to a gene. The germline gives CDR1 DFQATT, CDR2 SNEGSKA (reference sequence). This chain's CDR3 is CSASTGTSGRIQETQYF. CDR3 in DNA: TGCAGTGCTTCAACCGGGACTAGCGGACGCATCCAAGAGACCCAGTACTTC.

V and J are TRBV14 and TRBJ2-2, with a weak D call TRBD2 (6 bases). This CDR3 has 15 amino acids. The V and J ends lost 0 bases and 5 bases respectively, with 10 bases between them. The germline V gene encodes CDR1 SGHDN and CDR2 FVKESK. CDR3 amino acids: CASSQDGRWTGELFF. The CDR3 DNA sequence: TGTGCCAGCAGCCAAGATGGGAGGTGGACCGGGGAGCTGTTTTTT.

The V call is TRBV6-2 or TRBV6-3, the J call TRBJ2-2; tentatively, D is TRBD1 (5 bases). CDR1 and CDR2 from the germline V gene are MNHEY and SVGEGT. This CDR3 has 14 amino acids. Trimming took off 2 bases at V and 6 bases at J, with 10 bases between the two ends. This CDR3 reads CASSYGRASGELFF. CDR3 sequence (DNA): TGTGCCAGCAGTTACGGCAGGGCGTCCGGGGAGCTGTTTTTT.

The chain's CDR3 is CASTLTSGASNEQYF. The DNA for the CDR3 is TGTGCCAGCACCCTTACCTCCGGGGCGAGCAACGAGCAGTACTTC. The rearrangement uses TRBV6-1 and TRBJ2-7; D could derive from TRBD1 or TRBD2 (5 bases each). Trimming removed 7 bases at V and 5 bases at J, with 21 bases between. Germline CDR1 reads MNHNS; CDR2 reads SASEGT. This CDR3 is 15 amino acids long.

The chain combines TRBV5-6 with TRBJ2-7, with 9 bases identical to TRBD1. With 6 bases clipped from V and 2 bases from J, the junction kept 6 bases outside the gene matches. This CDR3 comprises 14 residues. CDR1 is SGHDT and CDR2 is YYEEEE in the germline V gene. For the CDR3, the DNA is TGTGCCAGCAACCCGGGACAGGGCGCCTACGAGCAGTACTTC. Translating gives CASNPGQGAYEQYF.

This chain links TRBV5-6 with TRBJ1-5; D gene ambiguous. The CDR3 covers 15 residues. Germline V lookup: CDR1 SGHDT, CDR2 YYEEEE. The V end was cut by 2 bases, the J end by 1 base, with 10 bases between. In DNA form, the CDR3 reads TGTGCCAGCAGCTTTGGGTTACCGAGCAATCAGCCCCAGCATTTT. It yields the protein CASSFGLPSNQPQHF.

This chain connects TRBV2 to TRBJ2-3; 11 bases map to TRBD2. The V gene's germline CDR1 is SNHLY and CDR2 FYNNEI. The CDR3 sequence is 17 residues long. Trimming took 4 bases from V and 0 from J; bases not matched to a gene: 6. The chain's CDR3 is CASSVIAGGPSTDTQYF. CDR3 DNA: TGTGCCAGCAGTGTAATAGCGGGGGGGCCCAGCACAGATACGCAGTATTTT.

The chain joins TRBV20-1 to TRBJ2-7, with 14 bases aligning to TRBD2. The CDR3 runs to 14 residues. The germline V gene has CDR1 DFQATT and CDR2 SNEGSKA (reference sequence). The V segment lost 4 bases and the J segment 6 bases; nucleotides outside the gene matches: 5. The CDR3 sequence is CSATTSGGAAEQYF. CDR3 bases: TGCAGTGCTACGACTAGCGGGGGGGCAGCCGAGCAGTACTTC.

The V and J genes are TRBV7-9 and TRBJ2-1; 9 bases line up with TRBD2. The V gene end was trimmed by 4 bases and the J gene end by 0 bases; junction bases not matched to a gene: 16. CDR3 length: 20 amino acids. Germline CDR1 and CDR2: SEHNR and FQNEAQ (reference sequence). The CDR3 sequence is CASSSQPRGASGVSYNEQFF. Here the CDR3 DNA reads TGTGCCAGCAGCTCCCAGCCGAGAGGGGCTAGCGGGGTCTCCTACAATGAGCAGTTCTTC.

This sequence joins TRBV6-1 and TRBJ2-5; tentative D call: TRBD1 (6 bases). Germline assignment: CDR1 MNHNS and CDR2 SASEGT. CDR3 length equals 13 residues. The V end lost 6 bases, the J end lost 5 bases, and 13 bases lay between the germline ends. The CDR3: CASRTGAWETQYF. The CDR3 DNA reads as TGTGCCAGCAGGACAGGAGCTTGGGAGACCCAGTACTTC.

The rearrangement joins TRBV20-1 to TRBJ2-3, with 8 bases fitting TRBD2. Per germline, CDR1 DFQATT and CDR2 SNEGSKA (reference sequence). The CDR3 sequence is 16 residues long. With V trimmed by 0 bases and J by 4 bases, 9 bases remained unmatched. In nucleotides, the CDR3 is TGCAGTGCTAGAGATGCCCGGACTAGCTTTCCAGATACGCAGTATTTT. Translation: CSARDARTSFPDTQYF.

CDR3 sequence (DNA): TGTGCCAGCAGCGGAGAGGGGGCAGCGAATGAAAAACTGTTTTTT. This codes for CASSGEGAANEKLFF. The chain links TRBV9 to TRBJ1-4; 7 bases map to TRBD1. The germline gives CDR1 SGDLS, CDR2 YYNGEE. V lost 3 bases to trimming and J lost 5 bases; unmatched junction nucleotides: 7. CDR3 length: 15 residues.

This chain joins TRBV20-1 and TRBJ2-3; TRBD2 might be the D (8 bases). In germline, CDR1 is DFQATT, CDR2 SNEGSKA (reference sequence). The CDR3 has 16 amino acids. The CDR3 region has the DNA TGCAGCGGGAGGGAGACAGGGTTTGACTGGGGAGATACGCAGTATTTT. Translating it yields CSGRETGFDWGDTQYF.

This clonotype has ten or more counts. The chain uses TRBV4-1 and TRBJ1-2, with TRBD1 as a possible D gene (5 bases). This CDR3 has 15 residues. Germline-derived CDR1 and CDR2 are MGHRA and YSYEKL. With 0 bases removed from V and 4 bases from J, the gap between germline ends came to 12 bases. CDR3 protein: CASSQEENRLYGYTF. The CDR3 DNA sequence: TGCGCCAGCAGCCAAGAGGAAAACAGGCTCTATGGCTACACCTTC.

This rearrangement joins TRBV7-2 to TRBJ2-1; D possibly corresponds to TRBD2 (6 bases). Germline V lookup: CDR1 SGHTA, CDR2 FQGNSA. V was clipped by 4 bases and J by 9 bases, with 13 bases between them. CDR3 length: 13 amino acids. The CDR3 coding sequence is TGTGCCAGCAGCTGGGACTCGTCTGTTGAGCAGTTCTTC. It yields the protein CASSWDSSVEQFF.

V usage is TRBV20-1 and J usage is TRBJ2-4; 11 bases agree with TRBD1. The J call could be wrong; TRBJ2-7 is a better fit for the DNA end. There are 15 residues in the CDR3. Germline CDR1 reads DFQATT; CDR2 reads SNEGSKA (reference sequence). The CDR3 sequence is CSARDGGTGGYEQYF. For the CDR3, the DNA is TGCAGTGCTAGAGATGGGGGGACAGGGGGCTACGAGCAGTACTTC.

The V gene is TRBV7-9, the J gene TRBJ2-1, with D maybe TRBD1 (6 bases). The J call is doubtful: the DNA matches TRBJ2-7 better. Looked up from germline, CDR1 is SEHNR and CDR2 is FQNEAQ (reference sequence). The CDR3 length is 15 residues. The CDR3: CASSGGQSSYNEQYF. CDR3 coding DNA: TGTGCCAGCAGCGGAGGACAGAGCTCCTACAATGAGCAGTACTTC.

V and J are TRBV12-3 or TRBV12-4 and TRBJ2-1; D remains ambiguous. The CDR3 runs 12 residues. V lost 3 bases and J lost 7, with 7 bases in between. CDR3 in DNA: TGTGCCAGCAGTTTTACTGGTAATGAGCAGTTCTTC. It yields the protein CASSFTGNEQFF.